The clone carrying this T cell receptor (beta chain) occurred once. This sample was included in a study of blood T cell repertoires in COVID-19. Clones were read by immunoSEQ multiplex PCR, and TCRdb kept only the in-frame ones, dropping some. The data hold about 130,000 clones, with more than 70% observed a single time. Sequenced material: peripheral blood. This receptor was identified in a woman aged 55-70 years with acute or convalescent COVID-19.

CDR3 loop: CASSLDGNYNEQFF. The CDR3 DNA sequence: TGTGCCAGCAGCTTAGACGGGAACTACAATGAGCAGTTCTTC. The chain employs TRBV7-2 and TRBJ2-1; a possible D gene is TRBD2 (5 bases). From germline, CDR1 is SGHTA and CDR2 FQGNSA. The CDR3 has 14 amino acids. The ends were cut back, 1 base at V and 3 bases at J, with 7 bases in the middle. Using reference TRBV7-2 and TRBJ2-1 for the parts outside the CDR3, the full variable domain is GAGVSQSPSNKVTEKGKDVELRCDPISGHTALYWYRQSLGQGLEFLIYFQGNSAPDKSGLPSDRFSAERTGGSVSTLTIQRTQQEDSAVYLCASSLDGNYNEQFFGPGTRLTVL.